Detailed here is one T cell receptor beta chain. This clonotype turned up a few times. Its recognized antigen is unknown. Per-base quality was not reported, and no clone a single base away is much larger than it. This sample is part of a study of early T cells in non-severe SARS-CoV-2 infection (dated by TCRdb to about 2021). Study-wide context: TCR sequencing used bulk RNA from unsorted whole blood, so alpha and beta chains could not be paired.

Paper-wide results and their limitations: VDJdb matching was skewed toward anti-spike CD8 responses and likely underestimated virus-specific expansions, missing private and CD4 specificities.

Set within a cohort of healthcare workers in London, UK, this nested case-control study involved weekly PCR testing of nasopharyngeal swabs along with blood sampling. Between 23 and 31 March 2020, the week of the UK lockdown, healthcare workers were enrolled and then followed up weekly for as long as 16 weeks. CDR1 is given as LGHDT and CDR2 as YNNKEL, both from the germline V gene (reference sequence). V has 10 bases trimmed and J has 10 bases trimmed; junction bases matching no gene number 14. Reading from cysteine to phenylalanine, the CDR3 counts 15 amino acids. The CDR3 DNA has 45 bases and is translated from base 1. The library relied on 5' RACE. Sequencing was carried out with a NextSeq 500. The TCR library protocol attached unique molecular identifiers to individual cDNA molecules to correct for sequencing error and PCR bias. Both TCR alpha and beta chains were sequenced, and tight co-correlation was observed between alpha and beta sequence abundances in each sample. As for how the authors treated the data: Decombinator V4 was used to perform V gene, J gene and CDR3 annotation of TCR sequences. TCRs were defined as expanded if a significant change between any two time points was detected under a Poisson model with p below 0.0001. Abundances of TCRs were expressed as counts per million after normalisation to the total number of TCRs sequenced in each sample. MAIT TCRs were defined by TRAV1-2 paired with TRAJ12, TRAJ20 or TRAJ33, and iNKT TCRs by TRAV10 paired with TRAJ18. VDJdb, accessed 1 November 2021, was searched for CMV, EBV and SARS-CoV-2 annotated TCRs, with TCRs annotated for multiple antigens excluded. TCRdb applied fastp at Q25 and MiXCR to the public reads, then kept only in-frame beta chains. A single entry per CDR3 protein holds the most common genes and DNA from its merged rows. The V and J calls were not made by the authors but by TCRdb's processing. The sample has over 60,000 distinct CDR3 sequences on record, roughly 9.4% of them singletons. In total, the top ten clones hold under 7% of the sample.

Here the chain combines TRBV3-1 and TRBJ1-6; the central 9 bases match TRBD1. The receptor was isolated from an adult who was a healthcare worker with PCR-confirmed SARS-CoV-2 infection or an uninfected control (not recorded which). The sequencing input was whole blood. The DNA sequence follows: TGTGCCACCCAGAGGGGGACAGGGTTTGACTCACCCCTCCACTTT. Its protein product is CATQRGTGFDSPLHF.